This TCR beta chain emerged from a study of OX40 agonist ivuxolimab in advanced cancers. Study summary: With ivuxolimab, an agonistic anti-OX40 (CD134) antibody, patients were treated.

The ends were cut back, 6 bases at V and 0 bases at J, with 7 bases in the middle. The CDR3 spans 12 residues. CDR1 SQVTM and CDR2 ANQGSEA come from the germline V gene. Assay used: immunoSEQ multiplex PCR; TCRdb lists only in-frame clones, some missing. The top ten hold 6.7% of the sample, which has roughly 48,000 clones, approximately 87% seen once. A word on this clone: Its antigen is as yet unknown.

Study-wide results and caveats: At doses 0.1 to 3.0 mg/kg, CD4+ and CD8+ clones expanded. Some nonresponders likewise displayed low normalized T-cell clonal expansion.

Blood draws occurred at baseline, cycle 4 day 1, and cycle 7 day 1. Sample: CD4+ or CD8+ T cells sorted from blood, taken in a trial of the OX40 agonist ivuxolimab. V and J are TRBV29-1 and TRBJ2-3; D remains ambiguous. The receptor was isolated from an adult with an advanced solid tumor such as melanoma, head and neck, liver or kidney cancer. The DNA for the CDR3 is TGCAGCGTGAGGCCTAGCACAGATACGCAGTATTTT. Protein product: CSVRPSTDTQYF.